A selection of T cell receptor beta chains follows, all from one sample in a study of blood T cells in healthy people across ages. MiXCR, applied by TCRdb to the 5' RACE reads, yields one record per CDR3 protein. The table shows 1.4 million or so distinct CDR3 sequences, with roughly 43% occurring only once. What was sequenced was blood. The receptors derive from a woman aged 18 to 35 in good health. Both conserved end residues are part of each CDR3. The order of the fields is J gene, clone size, V gene, D gene, CDR3 protein, CDR3 DNA. A D gene is named only where the DNA matches it firmly. Clone size is shown for a subset of rows, as once, few, many or a class of expanded clone.

j_call: TRBJ2-5
clone_size: NA
v_call: TRBV7-9
d_call: NA
cdr3_aa: CASRIGDPVAETQYF
cdr3_nt: TGTGCCAGCAGGATTGGGGATCCTGTCGCAGAGACCCAGTACTTC

j_call: TRBJ1-1
clone_size: NA
v_call: TRBV28
d_call: TRBD1
cdr3_aa: CASRKRGQAGRGAFF
cdr3_nt: TGTGCCAGCAGAAAGAGGGGGCAGGCGGGCCGCGGAGCTTTCTTT

j_call: TRBJ1-1
clone_size: NA
v_call: TRBV5-8
d_call: NA
cdr3_aa: CASIRIMNTEAFF
cdr3_nt: TGTGCCAGCATCCGGATTATGAACACTGAAGCTTTCTTT

j_call: TRBJ2-3
clone_size: many
v_call: TRBV29-1
d_call: NA
cdr3_aa: CSVAGTQSTDTQYF
cdr3_nt: TGCAGCGTCGCCGGGACACAAAGCACAGATACGCAGTATTTT

j_call: TRBJ2-1
clone_size: NA
v_call: TRBV12-3/TRBV12-4
d_call: TRBD2
cdr3_aa: CASRSPLGTKSSYNEQFF
cdr3_nt: TGTGCCAGCAGATCCCCTCTAGGGACTAAAAGCTCCTACAATGAGCAGTTCTTC

j_call: TRBJ2-3
clone_size: NA
v_call: TRBV7-9
d_call: TRBD2
cdr3_aa: CASSQGLAGVEFTDTQYF
cdr3_nt: TGTGCCAGCAGCCAGGGACTAGCGGGAGTCGAATTCACAGATACGCAGTATTTT

j_call: TRBJ2-1
clone_size: many
v_call: TRBV20-1
d_call: TRBD2
cdr3_aa: CSARVRLAYNEQFF
cdr3_nt: TGCAGTGCTAGGGTCAGACTAGCGTACAATGAGCAGTTCTTC

j_call: TRBJ2-1
clone_size: few
v_call: TRBV28
d_call: NA
cdr3_aa: CASSLGTGVRQFF
cdr3_nt: TGTGCCAGCAGTTTAGGAACGGGGGTGCGGCAGTTCTTC

j_call: TRBJ1-1
clone_size: NA
v_call: TRBV14
d_call: NA
cdr3_aa: CASSQNWGRLNTEAFF
cdr3_nt: TGTGCCAGCAGCCAAAACTGGGGAAGGCTGAACACTGAAGCTTTCTTT

j_call: TRBJ1-2
clone_size: NA
v_call: TRBV3-1
d_call: NA
cdr3_aa: CASSPRQSSGYTF
cdr3_nt: TGTGCCAGCAGCCCTAGACAGTCTTCGGGCTACACCTTC

j_call: TRBJ1-1
clone_size: NA
v_call: TRBV7-8
d_call: NA
cdr3_aa: CASSLAHGVNTEAFF
cdr3_nt: TGTGCCAGCAGCTTAGCGCATGGGGTGAACACTGAAGCTTTCTTT

j_call: TRBJ1-1
clone_size: few
v_call: TRBV7-9
d_call: NA
cdr3_aa: CASSLGPGAFF
cdr3_nt: TGTGCCAGCAGCTTAGGGCCAGGGGCTTTCTTT

j_call: TRBJ2-1
clone_size: few
v_call: TRBV7-2
d_call: NA
cdr3_aa: CASSPGRGVDEQFF
cdr3_nt: TGTGCCAGCAGCCCCGGCAGAGGGGTCGATGAGCAGTTCTTC

j_call: TRBJ2-7
clone_size: few
v_call: TRBV20-1
d_call: NA
cdr3_aa: CSARAGATNYEQYF
cdr3_nt: TGCAGTGCTAGAGCCGGCGCAACCAACTACGAGCAGTACTTC

j_call: TRBJ2-7
clone_size: few
v_call: TRBV2
d_call: NA
cdr3_aa: CANLLYPQEEQYF
cdr3_nt: TGTGCCAACCTGCTATACCCACAGGAAGAGCAGTACTTC

j_call: TRBJ2-7
clone_size: few
v_call: TRBV20-1
d_call: NA
cdr3_aa: CSAREGAKSYEQYF
cdr3_nt: TGCAGTGCTAGAGAAGGCGCGAAGAGCTACGAGCAGTACTTC

j_call: TRBJ1-1
clone_size: NA
v_call: TRBV6-6
d_call: TRBD1
cdr3_aa: CASSYWDRGLSPEAFF
cdr3_nt: TGTGCCAGCAGTTACTGGGACAGGGGGCTTTCCCCTGAAGCTTTCTTT